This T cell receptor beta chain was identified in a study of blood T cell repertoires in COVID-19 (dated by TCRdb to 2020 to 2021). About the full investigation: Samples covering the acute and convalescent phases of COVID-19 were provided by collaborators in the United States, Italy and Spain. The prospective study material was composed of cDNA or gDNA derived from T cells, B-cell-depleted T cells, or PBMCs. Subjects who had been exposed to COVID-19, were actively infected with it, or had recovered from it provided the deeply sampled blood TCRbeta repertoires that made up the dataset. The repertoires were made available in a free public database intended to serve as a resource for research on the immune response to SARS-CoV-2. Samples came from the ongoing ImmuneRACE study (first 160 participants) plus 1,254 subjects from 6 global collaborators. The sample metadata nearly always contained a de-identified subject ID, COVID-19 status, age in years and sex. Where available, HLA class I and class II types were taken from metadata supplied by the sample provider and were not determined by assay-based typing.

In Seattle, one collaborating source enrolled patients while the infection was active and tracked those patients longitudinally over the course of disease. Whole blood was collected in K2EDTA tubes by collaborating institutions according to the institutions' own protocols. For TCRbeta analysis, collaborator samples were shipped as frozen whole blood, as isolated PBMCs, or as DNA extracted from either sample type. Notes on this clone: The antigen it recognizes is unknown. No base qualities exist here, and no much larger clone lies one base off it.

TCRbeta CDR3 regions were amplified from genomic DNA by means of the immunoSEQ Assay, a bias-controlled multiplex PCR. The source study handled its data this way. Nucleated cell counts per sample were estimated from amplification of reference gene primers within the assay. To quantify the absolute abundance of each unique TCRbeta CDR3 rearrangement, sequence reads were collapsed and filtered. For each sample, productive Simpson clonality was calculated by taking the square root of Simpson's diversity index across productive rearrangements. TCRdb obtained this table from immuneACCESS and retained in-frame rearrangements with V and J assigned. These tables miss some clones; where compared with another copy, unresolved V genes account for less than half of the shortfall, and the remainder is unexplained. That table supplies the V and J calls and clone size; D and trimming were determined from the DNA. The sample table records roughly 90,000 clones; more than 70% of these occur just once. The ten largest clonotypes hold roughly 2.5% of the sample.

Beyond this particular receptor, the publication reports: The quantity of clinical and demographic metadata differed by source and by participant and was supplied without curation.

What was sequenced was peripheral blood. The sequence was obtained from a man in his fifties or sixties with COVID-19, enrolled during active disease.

This receptor carries the CDR3 CASSQGAQEQFF. At the DNA level, the sequence is TGTGCCAGCAGCCAAGGCGCGCAAGAGCAGTTCTTC. Rearrangement joined TRBV3-1 (or the pseudogene TRBV3-2) to TRBJ2-1, with the D gene call left open. Reading from cysteine to phenylalanine, the CDR3 counts 12 amino acids. The kept DNA is CDR3 alone, 36 bases in frame from the first base. From a lookup of the germline V gene (reference sequence), CDR1 and CDR2 are LGHDT and YNNKEL. V lost 1 base and J lost 10 bases; the stretch between them is 8 bases long.